Ten or more counts support the clone carrying this T cell receptor beta chain. Its antigen is unidentified. This record belongs to a study of response to subunit inactivated influenza vaccine. V lost 4 bases, J lost 7 bases, and 5 bases stayed unmatched. CDR3 length: 14 amino acids. Looked up from germline, CDR1 is MDHEN and CDR2 is SYDVKM. From the RT-PCR reads, TCRdb called clonotypes with MiXCR, one entry per CDR3 protein. The table lists roughly 520,000 distinct CDR3 sequences, roughly 23% of them singletons. Study observations and caveats: Authors suggested few new T cells are recruited by each seasonal influenza vaccination.

The material sequenced was CD4+ T cells sorted from PBMCs, taken 4 to 6 days after vaccination. The origin of this receptor is a man in his fifties or sixties who received an inactivated influenza vaccine. V gene TRBV28 combines with J gene TRBJ2-7; 12 bases map to TRBD1. CDR3 sequence (DNA): TGTGCCAGCAGTTCGGGACAGGGGGCTGGGGAGCAGTACTTC. Translated: CASSSGQGAGEQYF.